The clone carrying this TCR beta chain was recorded a few times. Its target is not known. The sample comes from a study of cytomegalovirus exposure and HLA in healthy donors. On the study more broadly: HLA-typed donors contributed approximately 86 million unique TCRs, which were held in an early data release.

CDR3 length: 13 residues. Study results and caveats: As immune exposure information, only CMV serostatus was available. The study designated 160 or so TCR beta chains cytomegalovirus-associated. In vitro testing confirmed three CMV-associated chains as specific for CMV antigens.

The PCR had 60 Vbeta and 13 Jbeta primers. The assay was immunoSEQ multiplex PCR, and TCRdb's table has in-frame clones only and misses some. The sample yields roughly 190,000 clones, 81% seen once. This sequence was found in a man in his fifties in good health and CMV-seronegative. The chain uses TRBV21-1 and TRBJ1-1; TRBD1, the table's D call, was not compared with the DNA. TRBV21-1 is noted as a pseudogene. Input material: PBMCs. The CDR3 reads CASSRRRRRQAFF. Written as DNA, the CDR3 is TGTGCCAGTTCCCGTCGACGGCGCAGGCAAGCTTTCTTT.